One and the same sample provided the 16 T cell receptor beta chains below, sequenced in a study of T cells in Graves' hyperthyroidism and ophthalmopathy. RNA transcripts yielded amplified TCR beta CDR3 regions. HTBI primers drove first-round RT-PCR of the TCR CDR3. One entry per CDR3 protein, called by TCRdb with MiXCR from the multiplex PCR reads. The table includes 500,000 to 600,000 distinct CDR3 sequences, about half detected once. The sequenced sample consisted of peripheral blood or thyroid tissue (not recorded which). Source of these receptors: a woman aged 18-29 years with Graves' hyperthyroidism.

In its sample, this clonotype was seen a few times. The CDR3 reads CASSPGTGAPNQPQHF. CDR3 DNA sequence: TGTGCCAGCTCACCCGGGACAGGGGCTCCCAATCAGCCCCAGCATTTT. The chain joins TRBV27 to TRBJ1-5; 10 bases are shared with TRBD1. V lost 8 bases to trimming and J lost 3 bases; unmatched junction nucleotides: 10. The CDR3 loop spans 16 amino acids. Germline values: CDR1 MNHEY, CDR2 SMNVEV (reference sequence).

Remarks on this clonotype: A much larger clonotype is one base distant, so this may be a read error. This chain connects TRBV11-2 to TRBJ1-1; D is possibly TRBD1 (5 bases). Germline-derived CDR1 and CDR2 are SGHAT and FQNNGV. This CDR3 region has 13 residues. For the CDR3, the DNA is TGTGCCAGCCAACCCGGGGGGAAGACTGAAGCTTCCTTT. Translating it yields CASQPGGKTEASF.

This clonotype was recorded many times. The rearrangement uses TRBV14 and TRBJ1-1; unclear D gene. The CDR3 sequence is 12 residues long. CDR1 SGHDN and CDR2 FVKESK come from the germline V gene. Trimming removed 4 bases from V and 1 base from J, with 4 bases in between. The CDR3 is CASSPWNTEAFF. CDR3 in DNA: TGTGCCAGCAGCCCCTGGAACACTGAAGCTTTCTTT. The full variable domain, in which reference TRBV14 and TRBJ1-1 provide the parts outside the CDR3, is EAGVTQFPSHSVIEKGQTVTLRCDPISGHDNLYWYRRVMGKEIKFLLHFVKESKQDESGMPNNRFLAERTGGTYSTLKVQPAELEDSGVYFCASSPWNTEAFFGQGTRLTVV.

The chain employs TRBV10-3 and TRBJ2-7; possible D gene TRBD2, 6 bases. Judging by the DNA end, TRBJ2-1 fits better; the J call may be wrong. From germline, CDR1 is ENHRY and CDR2 SYGVKD. The CDR3 has 15 amino acids. The chain's CDR3 is CAIRERVGVRDEQFF. In DNA, the CDR3 is TGTGCCATCAGGGAGCGGGTGGGAGTCCGGGATGAGCAGTTCTTC.

This sequence joins TRBV25-1 and TRBJ1-1, with D unresolved. This CDR3 spans 13 amino acids. Deletions cut 2 bases from V and 6 bases from J, with 10 bases between. Germline CDR1 and CDR2: MGHDK and SYGVNS. The DNA for the CDR3 is TGTGCCAGCAGTGAAGTTAGGGTTTCTGAAGCTTTCTTT. Translation gives CASSEVRVSEAFF.

At least ten counts were recorded for this clonotype. The V call is TRBV6-2 or TRBV6-3, the J call TRBJ1-1; D unclear. The CDR3 length is 13 residues. The V gene lost 6 bases and the J gene lost 0 bases, with 8 bases spanning the gap. Looked up from germline, CDR1 is MNHEY and CDR2 is SVGEGT. CDR3 loop: CASRTAMNTEAFF. The DNA of the CDR3 is TGTGCCAGCAGAACCGCGATGAACACTGAAGCTTTCTTT.

The CDR3 region is CAISGSGPGELFF. CDR3 sequence (DNA): TGTGCCATCAGTGGAAGCGGCCCCGGGGAGCTGTTTTTT. This chain connects TRBV10-3 to TRBJ2-2; weak D call: TRBD2 (5 bases). The germline V and J ends were trimmed by 4 bases and 6 bases, with 9 bases remaining between them. Per the germline V gene, CDR1 is ENHRY and CDR2 is SYGVKD. This CDR3 has 13 residues.

This clonotype was recorded at least ten times. The chain has TRBV7-9 and TRBJ2-7; TRBD1 aligns across 7 bases. V lost 7 bases, J lost 3 bases, and 6 bases stayed unmatched. The CDR3 has 13 residues. The V gene's germline CDR1 is SEHNR and CDR2 FQNEAQ (reference sequence). CDR3 DNA: TGTGCCAGCAAAAGGGGGCTTGACTACGAGCAGTACTTC. Protein sequence: CASKRGLDYEQYF.

The chain uses TRBV20-1 and TRBJ2-3; TRBD1 matches at 8 bases. The germline gives CDR1 DFQATT, CDR2 SNEGSKA (reference sequence). CDR3 length equals 14 residues. J gave up 4 bases and V 2 bases, and 5 bases lay outside the gene matches. The CDR3 nucleotides are TGCAGTGCTAGACAGGGGGCGTCGGCAGATACGCAGTATTTT. Residues: CSARQGASADTQYF.

Points on this clonotype: A much more abundant neighbour one base away suggests this may be a read error. The chain links TRBV5-1 to TRBJ1-4; the D gene is possibly TRBD1 (6 bases). Looked up from germline, CDR1 is SGHRS and CDR2 is YFSETQ. The CDR3 is made up of 15 amino acids. The CDR3 DNA sequence: TGCGCCGGCAGCTTGCAGGGGACCTCAGGGGAAAAACTGTTTTTT. It codes for CAGSLQGTSGEKLFF.

V usage is TRBV7-8 and J usage is TRBJ2-5; TRBD2 aligns across 12 bases. Trimming took 5 bases from V and 5 from J; bases not matched to a gene: 15. The germline gives CDR1 SGHVS, CDR2 FQNEAQ. CDR3 length equals 18 residues. CDR3 nucleotides: TGTGCCAGCAGCCAAGCTAGCGGGAGGGCCGACACCGGGGAGACCCAGTACTTC. It specifies CASSQASGRADTGETQYF.

The V and J genes are TRBV6-5 and TRBJ2-7, with 7 bases that match TRBD2. Trimming removed 7 bases from V and 7 bases from J; junction bases left unmatched: 10. CDR3 length: 13 residues. Germline assignment: CDR1 MNHEY and CDR2 SVGAGI. The CDR3 loop is CASKLLGGREQYF. The CDR3 nucleotides are TGTGCCAGCAAACTCTTGGGAGGGCGGGAGCAGTACTTC.

In this sample, this clonotype turned up many times. DNA for the CDR3: TGTGCCAGCGCCAGGGGATCCTATGGCTACACCTTC. Protein: CASARGSYGYTF. V gene TRBV25-1 combines with J gene TRBJ1-2, with D maybe TRBD1 (6 bases). V was shortened by 8 bases and J by 4 bases, with 11 bases between the two germline ends. The CDR3 is 12 amino acids. Per the germline V gene, CDR1 is MGHDK and CDR2 is SYGVNS.

CDR3 sequence: CASSAERTPGANVLTF. CDR3 nucleotides: TGTGCCAGCAGTGCTGAGAGAACTCCTGGGGCCAACGTCCTGACTTTC. The chain couples TRBV25-1 to TRBJ2-6, with no clear D. The CDR3 is made up of 16 amino acids. Looked up from germline, CDR1 is MGHDK and CDR2 is SYGVNS. The V end was cut by 4 bases, the J end by 2 bases, with 12 bases between.

This clonotype has a single count. The V gene is TRBV7-9, the J gene TRBJ2-3; D may be TRBD2 (6 bases). The CDR3 length is 13 residues. Germline CDR1 is SEHNR and CDR2 is FQNEAQ (reference sequence). V shed 7 bases and J shed 5 bases, with 13 bases lying between them. The CDR3 here is CASNSGTLDTQYF. The DNA of the CDR3 is TGTGCCAGCAATAGCGGCACACTAGATACGCAGTATTTT.

This chain connects TRBV14 to TRBJ2-3, with unresolved D. This CDR3 is built from 13 residues. Germline V gene data show CDR1 as SGHDN and CDR2 as FVKESK. Trimming shortened V by 3 bases and J by 7 bases, and 11 bases separated the two germline ends. The CDR3 is CASSQDYTNTQYF. The CDR3 bases are TGTGCCAGCAGCCAGGATTACACGAATACGCAGTATTTT.